This is a list of T cell receptor beta chains from one sample in a study of a mutant IDH1 vaccine in newly diagnosed glioma. These receptors have no known antigen. Some clones are missing from TCRdb's copy, which holds only in-frame ones; the method was immunoSEQ multiplex PCR. The profile shows tens of thousands of clones, over 60% of them singletons. The sequenced sample was PBMCs, obtained from a glioma patient whose treatment included an IDH1 peptide vaccine. The receptors were gathered from a man aged 35 to 55 with glioma. CDR3s include the opening cysteine and the closing phenylalanine or tryptophan. The D gene is left open where the match is weak. For some rows the clone size is stated as once, few or many, or as a class when expanded; others skip it.

>.|TRBJ2-2|.|TRBV5-4
TGTGCCAGCAGCTTAGCTACAGGGAACACCGGGGAGCTGTTTTTT
CASSLATGNTGELFF
>.|TRBJ2-1|once|TRBV19
TGTGCCAGTCAGGCTTCTAGTATCGGTGTCCCGGGAGAGCAGTTCTTC
CASQASSIGVPGEQFF
>.|TRBJ1-6|.|TRBV19
TGTGCCAGTAGTCTCAAAAGCAACTATTCACCCCTCCACTTT
CASSLKSNYSPLHF
>.|TRBJ1-1|.|TRBV18
TGTGCCAGCTCACCCTCGGGGGGGTTGGAAGCTTTCTTT
CASSPSGGLEAFF
>TRBD1|TRBJ2-7|.|TRBV6-5
TGTGCCAGCAGTTACCGGACAGGAGACAACGAGCAGTACTTC
CASSYRTGDNEQYF
>.|TRBJ2-7|.|TRBV5-6
TGTGCCAGCAGCTTGGAGGTTATGGGGGAGGAGGGTCCGCAGTACTTC
CASSLEVMGEEGPQYF
>.|TRBJ1-1|once|TRBV5-8
TGTGCCAGCAGCTTTCTACATATCTCGGCTGAAGCTTTCTTT
CASSFLHISAEAFF
>.|TRBJ1-2|.|TRBV19
TGTGCCAGTAGTATAATAGAAAGTCGGTCCCGTGGCTACACCTTC
CASSIIESRSRGYTF
>.|TRBJ1-2|.|TRBV21-1
TGTGCCAGCAGCAATGCCTATGACTGGAACTATGGCTACACCTTC
CASSNAYDWNYGYTF
>.|TRBJ1-1|.|TRBV27
TGTGCCAGCAGTTTAGGGTTTACCACTGAAGCTTTCTTT
CASSLGFTTEAFF
>.|TRBJ1-5|once|TRBV9
TGTGCCAGCAGCGTAGGGGGGTATAGCAATCAGCCCCAGCATTTT
CASSVGGYSNQPQHF
>.|TRBJ1-4|few|TRBV19
TGTGCCAGTAGTATAAACGGCCCATCTTCACTGTTTTTT
CASSINGPSSLFF
>TRBD1|TRBJ2-2|medium-sized|TRBV5-6
TGTGCCAGCAGCCCGGGACAGGGTGCCGGGGAGCTGTTTTTT
CASSPGQGAGELFF
>.|TRBJ2-3|few|TRBV27
TGTGCCAGCAGTTTAGGAGATACGCAGTATTTT
CASSLGDTQYF
>.|TRBJ2-1|.|TRBV5-6
TGTGCCAGCAGCTTGGCCAACGGACCAGTCAATGAGCAGTTCTTC
CASSLANGPVNEQFF
>.|TRBJ2-3|.|TRBV14
TGTGCCAGCAGCCAAGAGGTTTGGGGGCCAAGCACAGATACGCAGTATTTT
CASSQEVWGPSTDTQYF
>TRBD1|TRBJ2-3|.|TRBV5-1
TGCGCCAGCAGCCTGGACAGGGGTTGGACAGATACGCAGTATTTT
CASSLDRGWTDTQYF
>.|TRBJ1-5|.|TRBV4-1
TGCGCCAGCAGCCAAGATATAGGGACAAGCAATCAGCCCCAGCATTTT
CASSQDIGTSNQPQHF
>.|TRBJ1-3|.|TRBV29-1
TGCAGCGTTGATTGGGGGCAAGGAAACACCATATATTTT
CSVDWGQGNTIYF
>.|TRBJ1-2|.|TRBV25-1
TGTGCCAGCAGTGATACCTCGGAGGGAGTAGAGGATGGCTACACCTTC
CASSDTSEGVEDGYTF
>TRBD2|TRBJ2-5|.|TRBV6-1
TGTGCCAGCAGTGACAGGGTTAGCGGGGGACAAGAGACCCAGTACTTC
CASSDRVSGGQETQYF
>TRBD1|TRBJ1-5|.|TRBV5-4
TGTGCCAGCAGCCCTGGGACAGGGCAAGGTCAGCCCCAGCATTTT
CASSPGTGQGQPQHF
>.|TRBJ1-1|.|TRBV6-1
TGTGCCAGCAGGGGGGAGGTTGGCACTGAAGCTTTCTTT
CASRGEVGTEAFF
>TRBD1|TRBJ1-5|few|TRBV7-8
TGTGCCAGCAGCTTCGGAAGGGGGCCCAGTCAGCCCCAGCATTTT
CASSFGRGPSQPQHF
>.|TRBJ2-2|.|TRBV6-1
TGTGCCAGCACCCGATTGATAGGACAGGGGGAGCTGTTTTTT
CASTRLIGQGELFF
>.|TRBJ2-1|.|TRBV2
TGTGCCAGCAGTGAGACTTTGTCTAGCGCCGACAATGAGCAGTTCTTC
CASSETLSSADNEQFF
>.|TRBJ2-1|few|TRBV7-7
TGTGCCAGCAGCACAGGTTTGAGGGCTGAGCAGTTCTTC
CASSTGLRAEQFF
>.|TRBJ1-6|once|TRBV19
TGTGCCAGTAGTGTCGGCAAGTCACCCCTCCACTTT
CASSVGKSPLHF
>TRBD2|TRBJ2-5|.|TRBV5-6
TGTGCCAGCAGACCCGGGACTAGCGGGGAGACCCAGTACTTC
CASRPGTSGETQYF
>TRBD2|TRBJ2-1|.|TRBV7-2
TGTGCCAGCAGCCATGTGTGGCGACGGGAGGGCCGAGGAGGGGTAGAGCAGTTCTTC
CASSHVWRREGRGGVEQFF
>TRBD1|TRBJ2-7|.|TRBV7-6
TGTGCCAGCAGCTTAAGTTGGGACAGGGGGGTCGACGAGCAGTACTTC
CASSLSWDRGVDEQYF
>.|TRBJ1-5|.|TRBV19
TGTGCCAGCTGTTACGGGGGGCAGCCCCAGCATTTT
CASCYGGQPQHF
>TRBD1|TRBJ2-3|few|TRBV5-1
TGCGCCAGCAGCTCCCTCCCGGGACAGGGGGTAACAGATACGCAGTATTTT
CASSSLPGQGVTDTQYF
>TRBD1|TRBJ1-2|.|TRBV5-6
TGTGCCAGCAGCTTGGGGTTGGGACAGGAGGGATATGGCTACACCTTC
CASSLGLGQEGYGYTF
>TRBD1|TRBJ2-5|.|TRBV7-2
TGTGCCAGCAGCACCCAGACAGGGGAGGTGACGGCCCAGTACTTC
CASSTQTGEVTAQYF
>TRBD2|TRBJ2-7|.|TRBV10-3
TGTGCCATCAGTGTCGGGGAGGGGATAGCCTACGAGCAGTACTTC
CAISVGEGIAYEQYF
>.|TRBJ2-1|.|TRBV18
TGTGCCAGCTCACCACCGTGGGGGGTCAGTGAGCAGTTCTTC
CASSPPWGVSEQFF
>.|TRBJ1-1|.|TRBV19
TGTGCCAGTAGTACCTACCCCCAGGTCCCGAACACTGAAGCTTTCTTT
CASSTYPQVPNTEAFF
>.|TRBJ1-1|.|TRBV19
TGTGCCAGTAGTATGGGTGACCGGGGTCCTGAAGCTTTCTTT
CASSMGDRGPEAFF
>.|TRBJ1-4|.|TRBV6-1
TGTGCCAGCAGTCGGGGCCAGGCTAATGAAAAACTGTTTTTT
CASSRGQANEKLFF
>TRBD1|TRBJ1-2|.|TRBV6-1
TGTGCCAGCAGTGGCACCGGGACAGGGGACTCTGCTCATGGCTACACCTTC
CASSGTGTGDSAHGYTF
>TRBD1|TRBJ1-3|medium-sized|TRBV18
TGTGCCAGCTCACCAGGACAGGGGGCGCGAGGCACCATATATTTT
CASSPGQGARGTIYF
>TRBD1|TRBJ2-1|.|TRBV7-6
TGTGCCAGCAGCTTAAGTTTAGGACAGGGGGCGTCCAATGAGCAGTTCTTC
CASSLSLGQGASNEQFF
>.|TRBJ2-6|.|TRBV19
TGTGCCAGTACCCCCAGGGACTCTGGGGCCAACGTCCTGACTTTC
CASTPRDSGANVLTF
>.|TRBJ2-3|.|TRBV11-3
TGTGCCAGCAGCCCCCGGGGAACCACAGATACGCAGTATTTT
CASSPRGTTDTQYF
>.|TRBJ2-2|.|TRBV10-3
TGTGCCATCAGTGAGTCACCAGTTCTCGAATCGAACACCGGGGAGCTGTTTTTT
CAISESPVLESNTGELFF
>TRBD2|TRBJ2-1|.|TRBV19
TGTGCCAGTAGTATGGCTACAGAAGCGGGAGGGCTGTTCAATGAGCAGTTCTTC
CASSMATEAGGLFNEQFF
>TRBD2|TRBJ2-5|.|TRBV18
TGTGCCAGCTCACCTGGACTAGTGGAGACCCAGTACTTC
CASSPGLVETQYF
>.|TRBJ2-1|.|TRBV6-4
TGTGCCAGCAGTGTGGAGCGGGCACATGAGCAGTTCTTC
CASSVERAHEQFF
>TRBD1|TRBJ1-3|once|TRBV18
TGTGCCAGCTCGCCGTCATCCTCCGGGACAGGGCCTGGAAACACCATATATTTT
CASSPSSSGTGPGNTIYF
>TRBD1|TRBJ1-2|.|TRBV5-6
TGTGCCAGCAGCTTTAACTTGGGACAGACCTATGGCTACACCTTC
CASSFNLGQTYGYTF
>.|TRBJ2-7|few|TRBV10-2
TGCGCCAGCAGTAACTCCCCGAGAGTTGAGCAGTACTTC
CASSNSPRVEQYF
>.|TRBJ2-3|.|TRBV18
TGTGCCAGCTCACCACCAGGGGGGGCGCAGTATTTT
CASSPPGGAQYF
>.|TRBJ1-4|.|TRBV7-8
TGTGCCAGCAGCTTCTATCTCGGTGGGCAGGGGATGCGGGCTAATGAAAAACTGTTTTTT
CASSFYLGGQGMRANEKLFF
>.|TRBJ1-1|.|TRBV11-2
TGTGCCAGCAGCTTAGTCGCCCTAGGAGAGTTCACTGAAGCTTTCTTT
CASSLVALGEFTEAFF
>.|TRBJ2-1|few|TRBV25-1
TGTGCCAGCAGTGAAACGTCGTTCGGAGATGAGCAGTTCTTC
CASSETSFGDEQFF
>TRBD1|TRBJ2-7|.|TRBV19
TGTGCCAGTGGGACAGGGACCTACGAGCAGTACTTC
CASGTGTYEQYF